This passage covers 29 T cell receptor beta chains from one sample sequenced in a study of Tregs in tolerant kidney transplant recipients. The data were produced by immunoSEQ multiplex PCR, yet TCRdb's version contains in-frame clones alone and is incomplete. The sample lists roughly 250,000 clones, about 80% seen once, with about 0.64% in the top ten. Sequences were obtained from CD4+ T cells from blood. These receptors came from a human donor in good health.

The V gene is TRBV5-1, the J gene TRBJ1-3; no definite D call. V lost 4 bases, J lost 1 base, and 15 bases lay in between. This CDR3 has 16 amino acids. Germline lookup yields CDR1 SGHRS and CDR2 YFSETQ. CDR3 in DNA: TGCGCCAGCAGCCCCAGATCTACTGCTTCTGGAAACACCATATATTTT. This codes for CASSPRSTASGNTIYF.

Worth noting for this clone: An end of the junction does not agree with germline; a read error may underlie this. The J gene is TRBJ2-1, the V gene TRBV5-4, with TRBD2 matching 13 bases. CDR3 length: 14 residues. CDR1 is SGHNT, CDR2 YYREEE, per germline (reference sequence). In nucleotides, the CDR3 is TGTGCCAGCAGGGCCGGGACTAGCGGGGACAGAGAGCTCTTC. This translates into CASRAGTSGDRELF.

V is TRBV12-5 and J is TRBJ2-5; tentatively, D is TRBD2 (5 bases). There are 12 residues in the CDR3. The V and J ends lost 4 bases and 10 bases respectively, with 13 bases between them. CDR1 and CDR2 (germline): LGHNT, FRNRAP. The CDR3 nucleotides are TGTGCTAGTGGTTCCGGGGATCGTGGCCAGTACTTC. Amino acids: CASGSGDRGQYF.

This clone was detected a few times. The chain couples TRBV11-2 to TRBJ2-2; D uncertain. V lost 1 base and J lost 0, with 6 bases in between. CDR1 is SGHAT, CDR2 FQNNGV, per germline. The CDR3 is made up of 15 amino acids. DNA for the CDR3: TGTGCCAGCAGCTTAGGTGGGACGAACACCGGGGAGCTGTTTTTT. Translating gives CASSLGGTNTGELFF.

J is TRBJ1-2 and V is TRBV4-1; TRBD1 is a possible D gene (5 bases). Per the germline V gene, CDR1 is MGHRA and CDR2 is YSYEKL. The CDR3 length is 16 residues. V lost 1 base to trimming and J lost 2 bases, with 14 bases between them. In DNA form, the CDR3 reads TGCGCCAGCAGCCAAGTCGCGGGGGGACGAAACTATGGCTACACCTTC. This codes for CASSQVAGGRNYGYTF.

The rearrangement links TRBV6-5 to TRBJ1-5; TRBD1 agrees at 7 bases. CDR1 and CDR2 from the germline V gene are MNHEY and SVGAGI. Trimming cost V 6 bases and J 2 bases; bases outside gene matches: 7. This CDR3 is built from 15 residues. The CDR3 DNA follows: TGTGCCAGCAGCCCTGACAGGGTAGGCAATCAGCCCCAGCATTTT. Translation: CASSPDRVGNQPQHF.

CDR3 coding DNA: TGTGCCAGCAGACTGAGGACTGTGAACACTGAAGCTTTCTTT. It codes for CASRLRTVNTEAFF. This chain uses TRBV27 with TRBJ1-1; no definite D call. The CDR3 consists of 14 residues. Germline lookup yields CDR1 MNHEY and CDR2 SMNVEV (reference sequence). Trimming stripped 6 bases from V and 0 bases from J, with 11 bases between.

The rearrangement uses TRBV9 and TRBJ1-2, with D unresolved. V lost 3 bases, J lost 8 bases, and 11 bases lay in between. The CDR3 is made up of 12 amino acids. Per germline, CDR1 SGDLS and CDR2 YYNGEE. DNA of the CDR3: TGTGCCAGCAGCGACCACACGGTCGGCTACACCTTC. Encoded protein: CASSDHTVGYTF.

The chain joins TRBV5-1 to TRBJ2-5; D call uncertain. V was pared by 4 bases and J by 0 bases, with 7 bases between. The CDR3 length is 13 residues. Germline V CDR1 and CDR2: SGHRS, YFSETQ. For the CDR3, the DNA is TGCGCCAGCAGCACCTACGACCAAGAGACCCAGTACTTC. Translated: CASSTYDQETQYF.

A remark on this clone: The sample carries other DNA sequences with the same CDR3. The chain recombines TRBV2 with TRBJ1-2; D possibly corresponds to TRBD1 (6 bases). V was shortened by 5 bases and J by 4 bases, with 17 bases between the two germline ends. This CDR3 has 15 residues. Germline values: CDR1 SNHLY, CDR2 FYNNEI. This chain's CDR3 is CASSQGQTRSYGYTF. The CDR3 coding sequence is TGTGCCAGCAGTCAAGGACAGACTAGGAGCTATGGCTACACCTTC.

This clone has just one count. At one end, the junction sequence differs from germline, possibly due to a read error. The chain has TRBV7-7 and TRBJ2-1; 10 positions match TRBD2. The CDR3 is made up of 13 amino acids. The germline gives CDR1 SSHAT, CDR2 FNYEAQ (reference sequence). The CDR3 reads CASRASGGNEQFF. The CDR3 region has the DNA TGTGCTAGCAGGGCTAGCGGGGGAAATGAGCAGTTCTTC.

The rearrangement joins TRBV5-1 to TRBJ2-7, with 9 bases lining up with TRBD1. Germline lookup yields CDR1 SGHRS and CDR2 YFSETQ. The V gene end was trimmed by 3 bases and the J gene end by 2 bases; junction bases not matched to a gene: 6. CDR3 length: 15 residues. The CDR3 sequence: CASSSGTGRTYEQYF. The CDR3 DNA reads as TGCGCCAGCAGCTCCGGGACAGGGCGGACCTACGAGCAGTACTTC.

The CDR3 region is CASSLGRDYGYTF. In nucleotides, the CDR3 is TGTGCCAGCAGTTTAGGCAGGGACTATGGCTACACCTTC. The chain recombines TRBV27 with TRBJ1-2; D perhaps matches TRBD1 (5 bases). This CDR3 region has 13 residues. Germline V CDR1 and CDR2: MNHEY, SMNVEV (reference sequence). Trimming removed 2 bases at V and 3 bases at J, with 7 bases between.

The J gene is TRBJ1-5, the V gene TRBV6-5, with D possibly matching TRBD1 (6 bases). The CDR3 sequence is 14 residues long. V gave up 0 bases and J gave up 15 bases, with 18 bases separating them. CDR1 and CDR2 (germline): MNHEY, SVGAGI. The DNA for the CDR3 is TGTGCCAGCAGTTACTCCGTCCGGGACACATCACGGCATTTT. Amino acid sequence: CASSYSVRDTSRHF.

The chain is built from TRBV5-1 and TRBJ2-7; D gene ambiguous. The CDR3 runs 14 residues. V lost 4 bases and J lost 2, with 13 bases in between. Germline V gene sequence: CDR1 SGHRS, CDR2 YFSETQ. The CDR3 reads CASSPTSGTYEQYF. CDR3 coding DNA: TGCGCCAGCAGCCCAACGAGTGGCACCTACGAGCAGTACTTC.

The rearrangement uses TRBV5-4 and TRBJ2-5; D not certain. V was cut by 0 bases and J by 5 bases, with 14 bases left in between. Looked up from germline, CDR1 is SGHNT and CDR2 is YYREEE (reference sequence). This CDR3 spans 15 amino acids. The CDR3 coding sequence is TGTGCCAGCAGCTTGGTCCCTGTGGGTTTCGAGACCCAGTACTTC. It yields the protein CASSLVPVGFETQYF. Full variable domain (rest looked up from reference TRBV5-4 and TRBJ2-5): ETGVTQSPTHLIKTRGQQVTLRCSSQSGHNTVSWYQQALGQGPQFIFQYYREEENGRGNFPPRFSGLQFPNYSSELNVNALELDDSALYLCASSLVPVGFETQYFGPGTRLLVL.

This chain connects TRBV6-4 to TRBJ2-3; D might be TRBD2 (5 bases). In germline, CDR1 is MRHNA, CDR2 SNTAGT. V was cut by 6 bases and J by 4 bases, with 20 bases left in between. This CDR3 spans 16 amino acids. The CDR3 nucleotides read TGTGCCAGCAGGTTCCCCCGGATAAGTAGCGCAGATACGCAGTATTTT. Its translation: CASRFPRISSADTQYF.

The chain combines TRBV25-1 with TRBJ1-1, with D unclear. Per germline, CDR1 MGHDK and CDR2 SYGVNS. The CDR3 has 11 residues. V was trimmed by 6 bases and J by 0 bases, leaving 2 bases between them. The CDR3 DNA reads TGTGCCAGCAGGGTGAACACTGAAGCTTTCTTT. Its protein is CASRVNTEAFF.

The V gene is TRBV11-2, the J gene TRBJ1-4, with D maybe TRBD1 (6 bases). CDR1 is SGHAT, CDR2 FQNNGV, per germline. The CDR3 runs 14 residues. Trimming removed 7 bases at V and 4 bases at J, with 13 bases between. The CDR3 loop is CASTRGLVNEKLFF. In DNA form, the CDR3 reads TGTGCCAGCACCCGGGGGCTTGTTAATGAAAAACTGTTTTTT.

In its sample, this clone was seen once. The chain joins TRBV5-6 to TRBJ1-1; TRBD1 aligns across 9 bases. The ends lost 0 bases at V and 7 bases at J; junction bases unmatched: 1. CDR3 length: 13 residues. From germline, CDR1 is SGHDT and CDR2 YYEEEE. DNA of the CDR3: TGTGCCAGCAGCTTGGGACAGGGGGGTGAAGCTTTCTTT. Its translation is CASSLGQGGEAFF.

This chain connects TRBV5-1 to TRBJ1-2; 7 bases are a match to TRBD1. The germline CDR1 and CDR2 sequences are SGHRS and YFSETQ. This CDR3 is 15 amino acids long. J was trimmed by 6 bases and V by 0 bases; bases with no gene match: 8. CDR3 coding DNA: TGCGCCAGCAGCTTGGAGGGGGCAGGAGGAAATGGCTACACCTTC. Translation: CASSLEGAGGNGYTF.

J is TRBJ1-6 and V is TRBV16, with D perhaps matching TRBD1 (5 bases). CDR1 and CDR2 (germline): KGHSY, FQNENV. The CDR3 length is 16 residues. V shed 2 bases and J shed 8 bases, with 16 bases lying between them. The DNA of the CDR3 is TGTGCCAGCAGCCAAGGGCGGGACCGGGGCGATTCACCCCTCCACTTT. Its translation is CASSQGRDRGDSPLHF.

The chain links TRBV5-1 to TRBJ2-3, with a tentative D call TRBD2 (5 bases). Per germline, CDR1 SGHRS and CDR2 YFSETQ. Trimming removed 0 bases from V and 0 bases from J, with 5 bases in between. This CDR3 comprises 14 residues. In DNA, the CDR3 is TGCGCCAGCAGCTTGGCGGGGAGCACAGATACGCAGTATTTT. Residues: CASSLAGSTDTQYF. The full variable domain, its missing parts supplied by reference TRBV5-1 and TRBJ2-3, is KAGVTQTPRYLIKTRGQQVTLSCSPISGHRSVSWYQQTPGQGLQFLFEYFSETQRNKGNFPGRFSGRQFSNSRSEMNVSTLELGDSALYLCASSLAGSTDTQYFGPGTRLTVL.

This chain's CDR3 is CASSSGTGVHEQYF. The CDR3 DNA reads as TGTGCCAGCAGTTCCGGGACAGGGGTCCACGAGCAGTACTTC. This chain uses TRBV6-6 with TRBJ2-7; TRBD1 matches 10 bases. In germline, CDR1 is MNHNY, CDR2 SVGAGI (reference sequence). The CDR3 length is 14 residues. J was trimmed by 5 bases and V by 4 bases; bases with no gene match: 5.

The chain combines TRBV18 with TRBJ1-3; D remains ambiguous. Trimming cost V 3 bases and J 4 bases, with 4 bases left between them. The CDR3 has 12 residues. Germline values: CDR1 KGHSH, CDR2 LQKENI. CDR3 loop: CASSPTGNTIYF. The CDR3 DNA sequence: TGTGCCAGCTCACCCACAGGAAACACCATATATTTT.

The chain joins TRBV14 to TRBJ2-1; D is unclear. The CDR3 contains 13 residues. The V gene lost 4 bases and the J gene lost 9 bases, with 13 bases spanning the gap. CDR1 is SGHDN and CDR2 is FVKESK in the germline V gene. The CDR3 coding sequence is TGTGCCAGCAGCCTAACAGTGGTTGGTGAGCAGTTCTTC. Residues: CASSLTVVGEQFF.

The chain has TRBV5-1 and TRBJ2-7, with 9 bases lining up with TRBD2. V was clipped by 1 base and J by 5 bases; unmatched bases: 4. This CDR3 contains 14 residues. Germline lookup yields CDR1 SGHRS and CDR2 YFSETQ. Here the CDR3 reads CASSLPPSGNEQYF. The CDR3 nucleotides are TGCGCCAGCAGCTTGCCGCCTAGCGGGAACGAGCAGTACTTC.

The chain is built from TRBV4-1 and TRBJ2-1; 12 positions match TRBD2. Germline loops: CDR1 MGHRA, CDR2 YSYEKL. This CDR3 has 16 amino acids. The V segment lost 3 bases and the J segment 6 bases; nucleotides outside the gene matches: 6. CDR3 sequence reads: CASSHPASGRGNEQFF. In DNA, the CDR3 is TGCGCCAGCAGCCACCCTGCTAGCGGGAGGGGCAATGAGCAGTTCTTC.

The chain uses TRBV5-5 and TRBJ2-1; TRBD2 matches at 7 bases. Germline CDR1 SGHKS, CDR2 YYEKEE (reference sequence). The J segment lost 8 bases and the V segment lost 4 bases, leaving 6 bases of the junction unmatched. The CDR3 contains 13 residues. CDR3 sequence reads: CASSRAGTHEQFF. The DNA for the CDR3 is TGTGCCAGCAGCCGAGCGGGAACGCATGAGCAGTTCTTC.